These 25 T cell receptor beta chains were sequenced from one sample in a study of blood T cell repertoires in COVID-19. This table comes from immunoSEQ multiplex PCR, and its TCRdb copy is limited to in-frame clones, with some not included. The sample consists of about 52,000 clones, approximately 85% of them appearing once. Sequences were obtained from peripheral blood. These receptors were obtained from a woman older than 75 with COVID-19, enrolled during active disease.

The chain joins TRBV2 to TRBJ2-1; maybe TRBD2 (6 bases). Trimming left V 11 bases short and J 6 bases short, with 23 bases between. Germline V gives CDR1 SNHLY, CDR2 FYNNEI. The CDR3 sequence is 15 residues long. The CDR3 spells CACLDFGTPFNEQFF. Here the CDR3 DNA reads TGTGCCTGCTTGGATTTCGGGACTCCCTTCAATGAGCAGTTCTTC.

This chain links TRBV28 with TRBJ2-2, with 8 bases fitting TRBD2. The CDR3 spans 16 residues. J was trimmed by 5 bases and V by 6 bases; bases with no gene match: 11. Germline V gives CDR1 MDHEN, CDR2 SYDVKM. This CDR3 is CASSPMAGGGTGELFF. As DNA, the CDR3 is TGTGCCAGCAGCCCTATGGCGGGAGGAGGAACCGGGGAGCTGTTTTTT. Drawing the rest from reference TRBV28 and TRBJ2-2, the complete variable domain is DVKVTQSSRYLVKRTGEKVFLECVQDMDHENMFWYRQDPGLGLRLIYFSYDVKMKEKGDIPEGYSVSREKKERFSLILESASTNQTSMYLCASSPMAGGGTGELFFGEGSRLTVL.

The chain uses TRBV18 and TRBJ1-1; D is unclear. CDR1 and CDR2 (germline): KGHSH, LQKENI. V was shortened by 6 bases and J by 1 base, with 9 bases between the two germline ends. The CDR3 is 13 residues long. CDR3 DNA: TGTGCCAGCTCGGAGGGAAGGAACACTGAAGCTTTCTTT. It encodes CASSEGRNTEAFF.

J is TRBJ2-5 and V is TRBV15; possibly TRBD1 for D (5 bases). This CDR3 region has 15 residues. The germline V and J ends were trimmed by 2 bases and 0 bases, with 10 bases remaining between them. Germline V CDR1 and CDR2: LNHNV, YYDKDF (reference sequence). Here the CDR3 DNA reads TGTGCCACCAGCAGACCACAGGAGAACCAAGAGACCCAGTACTTC. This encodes CATSRPQENQETQYF.

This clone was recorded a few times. The CDR3, as DNA: TGTGCCAGCAGCTTAGGGGCGGGACAGGGGAATCAGCCCCAGCATTTT. It specifies CASSLGAGQGNQPQHF. The V call is TRBV7-9, the J call TRBJ1-5; 10 bases agree with TRBD1. CDR1 SEHNR and CDR2 FQNEAQ come from the germline V gene (reference sequence). The V segment lost 1 base and the J segment 4 bases; nucleotides outside the gene matches: 4. The CDR3 consists of 16 residues.

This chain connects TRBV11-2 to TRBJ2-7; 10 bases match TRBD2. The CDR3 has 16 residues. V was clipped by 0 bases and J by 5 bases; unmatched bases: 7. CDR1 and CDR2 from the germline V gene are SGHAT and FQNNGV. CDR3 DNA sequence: TGTGCCAGCAGCTTAGATCCTAGCGGGAGTTCCCACGAGCAGTACTTC. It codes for CASSLDPSGSSHEQYF. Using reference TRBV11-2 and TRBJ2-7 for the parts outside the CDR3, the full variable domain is EAGVAQSPRYKIIEKRQSVAFWCNPISGHATLYWYQQILGQGPKLLIQFQNNGVVDDSQLPKDRFSAERLKGVDSTLKIQPAKLEDSAVYLCASSLDPSGSSHEQYFGPGTRLTVT.

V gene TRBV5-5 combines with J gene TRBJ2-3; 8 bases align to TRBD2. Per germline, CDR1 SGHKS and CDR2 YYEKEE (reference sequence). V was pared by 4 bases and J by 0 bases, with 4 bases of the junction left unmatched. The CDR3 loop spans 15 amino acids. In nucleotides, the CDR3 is TGTGCCAGCAGCCCACTAGCGGCTAGCACAGATACGCAGTATTTT. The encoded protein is CASSPLAASTDTQYF.

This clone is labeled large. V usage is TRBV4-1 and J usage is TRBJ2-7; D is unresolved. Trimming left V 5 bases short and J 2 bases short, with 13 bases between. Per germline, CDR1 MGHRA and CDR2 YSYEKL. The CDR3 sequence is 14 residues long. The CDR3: CASSSGLGAYEQYF. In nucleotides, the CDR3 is TGCGCCAGCAGCTCCGGCCTCGGAGCCTACGAGCAGTACTTC.

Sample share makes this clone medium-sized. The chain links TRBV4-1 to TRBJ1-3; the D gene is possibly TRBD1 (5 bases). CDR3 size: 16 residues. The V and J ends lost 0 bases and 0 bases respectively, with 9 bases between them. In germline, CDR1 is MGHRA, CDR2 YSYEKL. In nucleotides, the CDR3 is TGCGCCAGCAGCCAAGATACGACAGTCTCTGGAAACACCATATATTTT. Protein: CASSQDTTVSGNTIYF.

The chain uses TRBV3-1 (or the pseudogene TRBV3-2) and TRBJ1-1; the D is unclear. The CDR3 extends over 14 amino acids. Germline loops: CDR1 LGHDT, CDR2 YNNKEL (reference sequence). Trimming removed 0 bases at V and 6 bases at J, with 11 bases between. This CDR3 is CASSQDPLISEAFF. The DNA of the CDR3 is TGTGCCAGCAGCCAAGATCCCCTAATTTCTGAAGCTTTCTTT.

The CDR3 spells CASSLFPPRGDTQYF. The DNA of the CDR3 is TGTGCCAGCAGTCTCTTCCCTCCCAGGGGGGATACGCAGTATTTT. V gene TRBV27 combines with J gene TRBJ2-3; 7 bases align to TRBD1. The trim removed 5 bases at V and 6 bases at J, leaving 11 bases unmatched. Germline V gene lookup returns CDR1 MNHEY and CDR2 SMNVEV (reference sequence). The CDR3 sequence is 15 residues long.

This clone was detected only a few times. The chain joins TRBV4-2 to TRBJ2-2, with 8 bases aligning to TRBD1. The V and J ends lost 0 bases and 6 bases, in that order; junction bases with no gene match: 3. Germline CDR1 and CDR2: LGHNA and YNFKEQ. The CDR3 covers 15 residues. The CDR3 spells CASSQDPGGPGELFF. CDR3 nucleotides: TGTGCCAGCAGCCAAGATCCAGGGGGCCCCGGGGAGCTGTTTTTT.

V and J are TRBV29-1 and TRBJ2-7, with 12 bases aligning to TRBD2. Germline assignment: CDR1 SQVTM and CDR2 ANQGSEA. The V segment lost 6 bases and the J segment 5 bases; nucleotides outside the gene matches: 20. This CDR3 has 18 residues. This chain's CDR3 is CSVLTLFLAGGGFDEQYF. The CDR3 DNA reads TGCAGCGTCCTAACCCTTTTCCTAGCGGGAGGGGGTTTCGACGAGCAGTACTTC.

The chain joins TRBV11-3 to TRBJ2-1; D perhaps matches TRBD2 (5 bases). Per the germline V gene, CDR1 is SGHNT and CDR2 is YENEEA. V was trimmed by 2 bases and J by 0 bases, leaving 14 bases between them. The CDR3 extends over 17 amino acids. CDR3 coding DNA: TGTGCCAGCAGCTTAAGCGGTCGAATAAGCTCCTACAATGAGCAGTTCTTC. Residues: CASSLSGRISSYNEQFF.

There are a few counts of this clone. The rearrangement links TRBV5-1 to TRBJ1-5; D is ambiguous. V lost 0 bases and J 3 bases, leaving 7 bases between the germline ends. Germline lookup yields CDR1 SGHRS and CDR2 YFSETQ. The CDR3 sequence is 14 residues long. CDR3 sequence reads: CASSLGQANQPQHF. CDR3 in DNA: TGCGCCAGCAGCTTGGGGCAGGCCAATCAGCCCCAGCATTTT.

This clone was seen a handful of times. The CDR3 sequence is CAARDSWGNQPQHF. In DNA, the CDR3 is TGTGCCGCGCGGGACAGTTGGGGCAATCAGCCCCAGCATTTT. The chain is built from TRBV19 and TRBJ1-5, with 7 bases that match TRBD1. This CDR3 is 14 amino acids long. The J segment lost 2 bases and the V segment lost 11 bases, leaving 9 bases of the junction unmatched. Per the germline V gene, CDR1 is LNHDA and CDR2 is SQIVND (reference sequence). The full variable domain, its missing parts supplied by reference TRBV19 and TRBJ1-5, is DGGITQSPKYLFRKEGQNVTLSCEQNLNHDAMYWYRQDPGQGLRLIYYSQIVNDFQKGDIAEGYSVSREKKESFPLTVTSAQKNPTAFYLCAARDSWGNQPQHFGDGTRLSIL.

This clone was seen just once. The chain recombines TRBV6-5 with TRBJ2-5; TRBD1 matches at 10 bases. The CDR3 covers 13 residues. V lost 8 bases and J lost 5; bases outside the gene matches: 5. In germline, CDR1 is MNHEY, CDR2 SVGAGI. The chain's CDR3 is CASGQGVWETQYF. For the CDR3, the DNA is TGTGCCAGCGGACAGGGGGTCTGGGAGACCCAGTACTTC.

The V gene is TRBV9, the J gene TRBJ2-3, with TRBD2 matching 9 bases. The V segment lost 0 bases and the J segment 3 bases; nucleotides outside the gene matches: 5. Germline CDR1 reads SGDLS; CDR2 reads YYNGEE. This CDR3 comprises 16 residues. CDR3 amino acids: CASSVVASGTTDTQYF. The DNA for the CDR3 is TGTGCCAGCAGCGTAGTGGCTAGCGGGACAACAGATACGCAGTATTTT. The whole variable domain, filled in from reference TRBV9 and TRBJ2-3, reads DSGVTQTPKHLITATGQRVTLRCSPRSGDLSVYWYQQSLDQGLQFLIQYYNGEERAKGNILERFSAQQFPDLHSELNLSSLELGDSALYFCASSVVASGTTDTQYFGPGTRLTVL.

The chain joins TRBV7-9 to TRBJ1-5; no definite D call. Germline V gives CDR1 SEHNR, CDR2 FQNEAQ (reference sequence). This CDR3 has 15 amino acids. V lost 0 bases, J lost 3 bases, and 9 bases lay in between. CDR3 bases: TGTGCCAGCAGCTTAGCCGCAGGCCCCAATCAGCCCCAGCATTTT. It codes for CASSLAAGPNQPQHF.

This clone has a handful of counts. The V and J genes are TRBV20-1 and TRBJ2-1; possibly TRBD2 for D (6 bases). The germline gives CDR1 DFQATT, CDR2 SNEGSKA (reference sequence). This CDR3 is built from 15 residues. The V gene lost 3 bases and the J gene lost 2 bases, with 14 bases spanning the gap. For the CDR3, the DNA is TGCAGTGCTAGTTCAGCGGGCGCCCCCTACAATGAGCAGTTCTTC. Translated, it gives CSASSAGAPYNEQFF.

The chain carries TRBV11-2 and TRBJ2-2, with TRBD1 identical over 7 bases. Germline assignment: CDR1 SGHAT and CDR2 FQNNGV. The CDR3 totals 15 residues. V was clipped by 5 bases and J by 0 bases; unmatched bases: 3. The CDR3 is CASSPGTANTGELFF. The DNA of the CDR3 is TGTGCCAGCAGCCCCGGGACAGCGAACACCGGGGAGCTGTTTTTT.

CDR3 sequence: CASSYGGGSTDTQYF. Written as DNA, the CDR3 is TGTGCCAGCAGTTACGGGGGAGGTAGCACAGATACGCAGTATTTT. The J gene is TRBJ2-3, the V gene TRBV6-6; a possible D gene is TRBD2 (6 bases). The CDR3 spans 15 residues. The V end was cut by 2 bases, the J end by 0 bases, with 9 bases between. The V gene's germline CDR1 is MNHNY and CDR2 SVGAGI (reference sequence).

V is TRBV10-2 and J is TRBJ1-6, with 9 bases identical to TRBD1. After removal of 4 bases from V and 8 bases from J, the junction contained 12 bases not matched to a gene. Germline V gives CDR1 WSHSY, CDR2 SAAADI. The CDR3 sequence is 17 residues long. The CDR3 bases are TGCGCCAGCAGTGCTCCCACCTGGACAGGGGTCGATTCACCCCTCCACTTT. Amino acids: CASSAPTWTGVDSPLHF.

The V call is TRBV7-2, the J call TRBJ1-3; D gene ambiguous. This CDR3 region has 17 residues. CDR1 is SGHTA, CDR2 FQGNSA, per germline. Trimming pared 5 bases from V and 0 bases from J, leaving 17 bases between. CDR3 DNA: TGTGCCAGCAGCCCCGTCGGGAGGGCCCGCTCTGGAAACACCATATATTTT. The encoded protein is CASSPVGRARSGNTIYF.

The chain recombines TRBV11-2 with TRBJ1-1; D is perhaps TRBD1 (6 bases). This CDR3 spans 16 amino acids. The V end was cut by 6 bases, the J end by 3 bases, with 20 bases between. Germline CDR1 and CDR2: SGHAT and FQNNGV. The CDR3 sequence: CASSYRARWADTEAFF. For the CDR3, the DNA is TGTGCCAGCAGTTACAGGGCCCGATGGGCAGACACTGAAGCTTTCTTT. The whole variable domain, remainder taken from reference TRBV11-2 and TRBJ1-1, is EAGVAQSPRYKIIEKRQSVAFWCNPISGHATLYWYQQILGQGPKLLIQFQNNGVVDDSQLPKDRFSAERLKGVDSTLKIQPAKLEDSAVYLCASSYRARWADTEAFFGQGTRLTVV.